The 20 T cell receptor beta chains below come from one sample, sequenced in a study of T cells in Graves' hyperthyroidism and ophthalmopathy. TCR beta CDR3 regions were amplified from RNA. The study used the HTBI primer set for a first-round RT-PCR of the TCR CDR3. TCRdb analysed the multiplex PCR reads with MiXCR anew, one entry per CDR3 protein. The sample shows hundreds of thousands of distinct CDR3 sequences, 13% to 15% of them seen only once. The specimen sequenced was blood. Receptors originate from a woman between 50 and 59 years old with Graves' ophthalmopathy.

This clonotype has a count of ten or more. CDR3 region: CATSRDPGSQSTDTQYF. CDR3 nucleotides: TGTGCCACCAGCAGAGACCCGGGCAGCCAAAGCACAGATACGCAGTATTTT. This rearrangement joins TRBV15 to TRBJ2-3; D unclear. The V gene lost 0 bases and the J gene lost 0 bases, with 13 bases spanning the gap. From germline, CDR1 is LNHNV and CDR2 YYDKDF (reference sequence). The CDR3 extends over 17 amino acids.

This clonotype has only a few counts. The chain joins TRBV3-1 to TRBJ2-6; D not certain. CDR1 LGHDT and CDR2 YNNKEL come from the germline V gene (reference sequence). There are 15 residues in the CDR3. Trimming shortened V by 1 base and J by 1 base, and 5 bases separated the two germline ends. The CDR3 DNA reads TGTGCCAGCAGCCAAGTTAGATCTGGGGCCAACGTCCTGACTTTC. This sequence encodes CASSQVRSGANVLTF.

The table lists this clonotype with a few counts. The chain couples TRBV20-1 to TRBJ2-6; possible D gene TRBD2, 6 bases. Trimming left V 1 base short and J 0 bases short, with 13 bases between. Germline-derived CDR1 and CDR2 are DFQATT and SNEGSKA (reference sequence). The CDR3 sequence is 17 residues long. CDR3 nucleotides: TGCAGTGCTAGAGCTGGGGGAGGACTCTCTGGGGCCAACGTCCTGACTTTC. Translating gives CSARAGGGLSGANVLTF.

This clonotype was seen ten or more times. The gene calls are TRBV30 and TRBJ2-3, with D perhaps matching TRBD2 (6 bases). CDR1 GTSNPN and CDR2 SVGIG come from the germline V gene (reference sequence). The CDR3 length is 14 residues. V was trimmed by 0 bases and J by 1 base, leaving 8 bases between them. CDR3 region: CAWSVIAGTDTQYF. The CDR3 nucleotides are TGTGCCTGGAGTGTTATAGCGGGCACAGATACGCAGTATTTT.

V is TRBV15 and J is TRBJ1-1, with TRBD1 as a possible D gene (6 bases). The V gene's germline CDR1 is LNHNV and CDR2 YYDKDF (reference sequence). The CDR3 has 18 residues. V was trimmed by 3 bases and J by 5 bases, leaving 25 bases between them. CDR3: CATSRRVGGRFLSTEAFF. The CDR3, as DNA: TGTGCCACCAGCAGGAGAGTCGGGGGGCGTTTTTTATCGACTGAAGCTTTCTTT.

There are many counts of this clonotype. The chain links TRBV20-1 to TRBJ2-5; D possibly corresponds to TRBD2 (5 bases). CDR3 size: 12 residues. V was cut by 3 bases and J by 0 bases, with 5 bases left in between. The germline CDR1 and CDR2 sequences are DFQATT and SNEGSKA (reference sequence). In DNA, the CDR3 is TGCAGTGCTAGCGGGAACCAAGAGACCCAGTACTTC. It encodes CSASGNQETQYF.

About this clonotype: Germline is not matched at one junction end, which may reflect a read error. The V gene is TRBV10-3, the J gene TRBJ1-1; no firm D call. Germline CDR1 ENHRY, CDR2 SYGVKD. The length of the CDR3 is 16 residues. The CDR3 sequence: CATSEGFTAPNTEAFF. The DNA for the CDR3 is TGTGCCACCAGTGAGGGATTTACAGCCCCTAACACTGAAGCTTTCTTT.

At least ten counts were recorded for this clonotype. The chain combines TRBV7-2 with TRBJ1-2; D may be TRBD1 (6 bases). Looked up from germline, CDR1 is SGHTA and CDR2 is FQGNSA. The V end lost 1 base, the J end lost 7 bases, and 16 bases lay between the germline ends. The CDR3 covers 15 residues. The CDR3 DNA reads TGTGCCAGCAGCTTAGTTTCACGGGGACATGGTGGCTACACCTTC. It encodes CASSLVSRGHGGYTF.

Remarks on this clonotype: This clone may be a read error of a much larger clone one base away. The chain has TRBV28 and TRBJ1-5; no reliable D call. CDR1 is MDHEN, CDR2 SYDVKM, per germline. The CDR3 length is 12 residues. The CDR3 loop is CVSSSTSEPQHF. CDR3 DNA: TGTGTCAGCAGTAGTACTTCGGAGCCCCAGCATTTT.

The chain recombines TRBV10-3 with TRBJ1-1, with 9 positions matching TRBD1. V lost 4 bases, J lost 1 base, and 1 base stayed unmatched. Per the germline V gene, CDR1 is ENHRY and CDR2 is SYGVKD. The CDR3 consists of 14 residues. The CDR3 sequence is CAISVGQGNTEAFF. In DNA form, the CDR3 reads TGTGCCATCAGTGTGGGACAGGGGAACACTGAAGCTTTCTTT.

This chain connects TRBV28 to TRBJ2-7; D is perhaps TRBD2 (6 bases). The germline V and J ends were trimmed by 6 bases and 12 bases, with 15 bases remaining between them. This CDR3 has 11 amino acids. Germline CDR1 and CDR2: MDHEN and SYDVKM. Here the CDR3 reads CASRASDGRYF. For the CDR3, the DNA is TGTGCCAGCAGAGCTAGCGACGGGCGGTACTTC. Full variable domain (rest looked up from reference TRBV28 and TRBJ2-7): DVKVTQSSRYLVKRTGEKVFLECVQDMDHENMFWYRQDPGLGLRLIYFSYDVKMKEKGDIPEGYSVSREKKERFSLILESASTNQTSMYLCASRASDGRYFGPGTRLTVT.

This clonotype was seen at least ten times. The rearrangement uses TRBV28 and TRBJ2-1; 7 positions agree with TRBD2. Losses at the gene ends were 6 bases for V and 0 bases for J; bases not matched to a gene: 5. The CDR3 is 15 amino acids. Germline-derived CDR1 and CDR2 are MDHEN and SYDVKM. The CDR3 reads CASSRPSGSYNEQFF. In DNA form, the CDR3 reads TGTGCCAGCAGCCGCCCTAGCGGCTCCTACAATGAGCAGTTCTTC. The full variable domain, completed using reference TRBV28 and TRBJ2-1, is DVKVTQSSRYLVKRTGEKVFLECVQDMDHENMFWYRQDPGLGLRLIYFSYDVKMKEKGDIPEGYSVSREKKERFSLILESASTNQTSMYLCASSRPSGSYNEQFFGPGTRLTVL.

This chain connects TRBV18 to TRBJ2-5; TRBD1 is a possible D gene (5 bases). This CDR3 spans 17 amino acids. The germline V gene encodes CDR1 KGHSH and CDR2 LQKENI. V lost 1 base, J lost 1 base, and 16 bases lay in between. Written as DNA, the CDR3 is TGTGCCAGCTCACCACTTCAGGGATCGCGACCCCAAGAGACCCAGTACTTC. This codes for CASSPLQGSRPQETQYF. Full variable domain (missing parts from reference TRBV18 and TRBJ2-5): NAGVMQNPRHLVRRRGQEARLRCSPMKGHSHVYWYRQLPEEGLKFMVYLQKENIIDESGMPKERFSAEFPKEGPSILRIQQVVRGDSAAYFCASSPLQGSRPQETQYFGPGTRLLVL.

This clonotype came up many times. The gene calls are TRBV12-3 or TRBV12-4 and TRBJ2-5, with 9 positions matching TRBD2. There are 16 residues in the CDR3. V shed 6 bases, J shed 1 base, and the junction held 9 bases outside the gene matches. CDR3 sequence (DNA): TGTGCCAGCAGCTCTTGGCTAGCGGGGATCCAAGAGACCCAGTACTTC. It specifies CASSSWLAGIQETQYF.

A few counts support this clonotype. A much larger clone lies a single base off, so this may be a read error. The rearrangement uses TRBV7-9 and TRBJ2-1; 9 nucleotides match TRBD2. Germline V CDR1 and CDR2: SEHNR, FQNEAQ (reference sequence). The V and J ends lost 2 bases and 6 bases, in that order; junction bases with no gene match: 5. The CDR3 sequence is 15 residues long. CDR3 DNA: TGTGCCAGCAGCTTACTTTGCGGGAGGGCCAATGAGCAGTTCTTC. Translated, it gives CASSLLCGRANEQFF.

The CDR3 reads CAVLAGVTEAFF. For the CDR3, the DNA is TGTGCCGTGCTTGCAGGGGTAACTGAAGCTTTCTTT. This chain uses TRBV6-1 with TRBJ1-1, with D perhaps matching TRBD1 (6 bases). The CDR3 length is 12 residues. Trimming stripped 11 bases from V and 5 bases from J, with 15 bases between. Per the germline V gene, CDR1 is MNHNS and CDR2 is SASEGT.

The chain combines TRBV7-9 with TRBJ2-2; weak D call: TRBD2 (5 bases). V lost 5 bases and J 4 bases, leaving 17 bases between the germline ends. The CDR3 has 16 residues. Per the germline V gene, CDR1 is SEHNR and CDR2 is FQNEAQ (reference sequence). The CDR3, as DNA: TGTGCCAGCAGCCCAGCTGGGCGGGTTGTCACCGGGGAGCTGTTTTTT. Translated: CASSPAGRVVTGELFF. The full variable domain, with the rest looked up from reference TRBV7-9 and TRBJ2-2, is DTGVSQNPRHKITKRGQNVTFRCDPISEHNRLYWYRQTLGQGPEFLTYFQNEAQLEKSRLLSDRFSAERPKGSFSTLEIQRTEQGDSAMYLCASSPAGRVVTGELFFGEGSRLTVL.

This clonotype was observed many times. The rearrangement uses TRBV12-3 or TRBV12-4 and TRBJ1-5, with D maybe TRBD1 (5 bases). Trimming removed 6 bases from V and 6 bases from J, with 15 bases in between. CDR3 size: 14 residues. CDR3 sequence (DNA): TGTGCCAGCAGCTATGACAGTTCCAGTCAGCCCCAGCATTTT. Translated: CASSYDSSSQPQHF.

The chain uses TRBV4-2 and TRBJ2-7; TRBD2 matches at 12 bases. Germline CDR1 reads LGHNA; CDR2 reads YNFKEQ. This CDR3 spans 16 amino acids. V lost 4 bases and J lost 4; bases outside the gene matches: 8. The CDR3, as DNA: TGTGCCAGCAGCCCCTCAGGACTAGCGGGAAGATACGAGCAGTACTTC. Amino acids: CASSPSGLAGRYEQYF.

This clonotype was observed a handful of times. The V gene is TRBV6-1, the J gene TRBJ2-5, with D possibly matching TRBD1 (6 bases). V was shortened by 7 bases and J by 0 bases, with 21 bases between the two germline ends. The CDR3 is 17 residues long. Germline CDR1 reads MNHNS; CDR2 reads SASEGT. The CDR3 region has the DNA TGTGCCAGCATGACCTTGGGCAGGGGAAGATACCAAGAGACCCAGTACTTC. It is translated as CASMTLGRGRYQETQYF.